These T cell receptor beta chains were read from a single sample in a study of cytomegalovirus exposure and HLA in healthy donors. Clones were sequenced by immunoSEQ multiplex PCR, and TCRdb holds only the in-frame ones, with some missing. The data show 150,000 to 200,000 clones, approximately 81% seen once. The specimen sequenced was PBMCs. These receptors were collected from a man in his late teens or twenties in good health and CMV-seropositive. Each CDR3 is given with its conserved first and last residue. The D gene is left open where the match is weak. Expanded clones are given a class, and other clones once, few, many or no size at all.

J: TRBJ2-7
size: -
V: TRBV27
D: TRBD1
DNA: TGTGCCAGCAGTTTTACCGGGACAGGGGGCTCTGACACCTACGAGCAGTACTTC
CDR3: CASSFTGTGGSDTYEQYF

J: TRBJ2-7
size: -
V: TRBV5-6
D: TRBD1
DNA: TGTGCCAGCAGCTTGAAGGGACAGGGGTTCTGGGAGCAGTACTTC
CDR3: CASSLKGQGFWEQYF

J: TRBJ2-3
size: -
V: TRBV6-5
D: TRBD1
DNA: TGTGCCAGCAGTTACTCGACAGGGTCTCCCACAGATACGCAGTATTTT
CDR3: CASSYSTGSPTDTQYF

J: TRBJ2-3
size: -
V: TRBV6-5
D: -
DNA: TGTGCCAGCTCTCGGACTGGGGACAACACAGATACGCAGTATTTT
CDR3: CASSRTGDNTDTQYF

J: TRBJ2-2
size: -
V: TRBV6-5
D: -
DNA: TGTGCCAGCAGTCCCTACAGGGCCGGGGAGCTGTTTTTT
CDR3: CASSPYRAGELFF

J: TRBJ2-1
size: -
V: TRBV11-3
D: -
DNA: TGTGCCAGCAGCTCCCGGGGGGCCTCCTACAATGAGCAGTTCTTC
CDR3: CASSSRGASYNEQFF

J: TRBJ1-1
size: -
V: TRBV23-1
D: -
DNA: TGCGCCAGCAGTCAATCGAAGGTCGGGGGATCGGAGGGGAACACTGAAGCTTTCTTT
CDR3: CASSQSKVGGSEGNTEAFF

J: TRBJ2-1
size: -
V: TRBV2
D: TRBD2
DNA: TGTGCCAGCAAAACCGGGACTACCTACAATGAGCAGTTCTTC
CDR3: CASKTGTTYNEQFF

J: TRBJ1-2
size: -
V: TRBV19
D: TRBD1
DNA: TGTGCCAGTAGTCCGGGACAGGGGGCCTATGGCTACACCTTC
CDR3: CASSPGQGAYGYTF

J: TRBJ2-7
size: -
V: TRBV7-9
D: -
DNA: TGTGCCAGCAGCGAGGATGGCAACGAGCAGTACTTC
CDR3: CASSEDGNEQYF

J: TRBJ2-5
size: -
V: TRBV9
D: -
DNA: TGTGCCAGCAGCCTCATGGCGGGGTATGGGGAGACCCAGTACTTC
CDR3: CASSLMAGYGETQYF

J: TRBJ2-5
size: -
V: TRBV2
D: TRBD1
DNA: TGTGCCAGCCGATGGGGCACCGGGACAGGGGGAGAGACCCAGTACTTC
CDR3: CASRWGTGTGGETQYF

J: TRBJ1-6
size: -
V: TRBV28
D: -
DNA: TGTGCCAGCATAAAAGGGGGAGGGCCTAGTGCCCCCCTCCACTTT
CDR3: CASIKGGGPSAPLHF

J: TRBJ2-1
size: -
V: TRBV9
D: TRBD2
DNA: TGTGCCAGCAGCCCTAGGGCTAGCGGGGGCGACAGTAACAATGAGCAGTTCTTC
CDR3: CASSPRASGGDSNNEQFF

J: TRBJ2-3
size: once
V: TRBV27
D: -
DNA: TGTGCCACCACCGTGGGGGGTGGACGCACAGATACGCAGTATTTT
CDR3: CATTVGGGRTDTQYF

J: TRBJ2-5
size: -
V: TRBV11-2
D: -
DNA: TGTGCCAGCAGCCAAAGGCGAGGAGAGACCCAGTACTTC
CDR3: CASSQRRGETQYF

J: TRBJ2-3
size: -
V: TRBV27
D: -
DNA: TGTGCCAGCAGCTACTCAGATACGCAGTATTTT
CDR3: CASSYSDTQYF

J: TRBJ1-2
size: -
V: TRBV28
D: -
DNA: TGTGCCAGCAGTTTGGGGCAGGGTAACTATGGCTACACCTTC
CDR3: CASSLGQGNYGYTF

J: TRBJ2-3
size: -
V: TRBV30
D: TRBD1
DNA: TGTGCCTGGACGCGGGGACAGGGGGCAGATACGCAGTATTTT
CDR3: CAWTRGQGADTQYF

J: TRBJ2-7
size: -
V: TRBV30
D: -
DNA: TGTGCCTGGAGTACGGCGGGCGAGCAGTACTTC
CDR3: CAWSTAGEQYF

J: TRBJ2-5
size: once
V: TRBV6-5
D: TRBD1
DNA: TGTGCCAGCAGTTACTCAGGCAGGGGGCAAGAGACCCAGTACTTC
CDR3: CASSYSGRGQETQYF

J: TRBJ1-5
size: -
V: TRBV2
D: -
DNA: TGTGCCAGCCGAACGGACTTCACAACCAATCAGCCCCAGCATTTT
CDR3: CASRTDFTTNQPQHF

J: TRBJ2-4
size: -
V: TRBV7-9
D: TRBD2
DNA: TGTGCCAGCAGCTTTTGGGCGGGGGGAGAAAACATTCAGTACTTC
CDR3: CASSFWAGGENIQYF

J: TRBJ2-5
size: -
V: TRBV6-5
D: -
DNA: TGTGCCAGCAGCCCCTCCGGGGGTAACCAAGAGACCCAGTACTTC
CDR3: CASSPSGGNQETQYF

J: TRBJ2-7
size: -
V: TRBV28
D: TRBD2
DNA: TGTGCCAGCAGCCAGACTAGCGGGGACCACTACGAGCAGTACTTC
CDR3: CASSQTSGDHYEQYF

J: TRBJ2-7
size: -
V: TRBV2
D: TRBD1
DNA: TGTGCCAGCAGACAGGGGCCCTCCTACGAGCAGTACTTC
CDR3: CASRQGPSYEQYF

J: TRBJ2-7
size: -
V: TRBV6-1
D: TRBD2
DNA: TGTGCCAGTAAACTGCGGGGGGCAGGTTACGAGCAGTACTTC
CDR3: CASKLRGAGYEQYF

J: TRBJ2-5
size: -
V: TRBV27
D: TRBD1
DNA: TGTGCCAGCAGTACGCTGTACTCCGGGACAGACCAAGAGACCCAGTACTTC
CDR3: CASSTLYSGTDQETQYF

J: TRBJ2-7
size: -
V: TRBV12-5
D: -
DNA: TGTGCTAGTGGTTCGAGGATGACCAACACCTACGAGCAGTACTTC
CDR3: CASGSRMTNTYEQYF

J: TRBJ2-5
size: few
V: TRBV20-1
D: TRBD1
DNA: TGCAGTGCAACGACAGGGACGACCCAGTACTTC
CDR3: CSATTGTTQYF

J: TRBJ2-7
size: few
V: TRBV5-8
D: TRBD1
DNA: TGTGCCAGCAGCTTGAGACAGGGAGCCTACGAGCAGTACTTC
CDR3: CASSLRQGAYEQYF